This T cell receptor (beta chain) was found in a study of graft-versus-host responses after intestinal transplantation (dated by TCRdb to about 2021). The study in broad terms: The transplants that recipients got were multivisceral, liver-intestinal, or isolated intestinal. All recipients received anti-thymocyte globulin induction followed by maintenance tacrolimus and steroids for two to four years. After intestinal transplantation, graft-versus-host and host-versus-graft alloreactive T cell clones were followed in the graft, circulation and bone marrow using bulk TCR-beta CDR3 sequencing. Alloreactive clones were identified by sequencing pre-transplant mixed lymphocyte reaction products and comparing these products with unstimulated pre-transplant donor and recipient T cells. The cohort enrolled some 23 intestinal transplant recipients, one of whom was a retransplant, and a few patients without pretransplant specimens were excluded. A peak of at least 4% donor T cells among recipient peripheral blood mononuclear cells was the definition used for donor T cell macrochimerism. Instead of going to the commercial service, samples from a few later patients were sequenced in-house on an Illumina MiSeq and processed with MiXCR.

Libraries were built with the immunoSEQ multiplex PCR assay. For most patients, genomic DNA was isolated with the Qiagen DNeasy Blood and Tissue Kit and sent frozen to Adaptive Biotechnologies for TCR sequencing. Adaptive Biotechnologies carried out high-throughput TCR-beta CDR3 sequencing of genomic DNA for most patients. The source study handled its data this way. Adaptive's ImmunoSEQ software supplied the TCR sequencing data for approximately 18 patients, while MiXCR and VDJtools were used to process a few other patients. CD4 versus CD8 sorting errors were corrected by removing sequences found in both subsets at a frequency ratio below 5:1. Because the origin of CDR3 nucleotide sequences shared between donor and recipient could not be assigned, those sequences were removed. Alloreactive clones required at least 2-fold expansion over unstimulated cells and minimum CFSE-low frequency of 0.002% (template counts) or 0.001% (read counts). Clones were considered mappable if detected in sequenced pre-transplant spleen, lymph node, or MLR CFSE-low populations of the donor or recipient. Cumulative frequency of alloreactive clones was calculated as a percentage of all sequences weighted by copy number. TCRdb's version of the immuneACCESS table is confined to in-frame rearrangements and falls short of the full clone set. An unresolved V gene accounts for under half of the shortfall where checked; the remainder is of unknown origin. The V and J calls and clone size are taken from that table; D and trimming were inferred from the DNA. Across this sample there are 84,000 or so clones, with 85% to 95% seen only once. Around 1.1% of the sample goes to the ten largest clones.

Sequences SGDLS (CDR1) and YYNGEE (CDR2) are obtained from the germline V gene. A distance of 9 bases separates the germline ends of V and J, which lose 0 bases and 6 bases respectively. From the cysteine up to the phenylalanine, the CDR3 has a length of 14 residues. Only the CDR3 DNA stays, 42 bases, in frame from base 1. The time point label corresponds to: cells obtained before transplantation from donor or recipient. CD3+CD4+ and CD3+CD8+ populations were FACS-sorted from unstimulated pre-transplant donor and recipient cells taken from spleen or lymph nodes. This clone was detected only once. Its target antigen remains unknown. No quality values exist for individual bases; no much larger clone is one base distant. Study-wide findings and limitations: Patients with donor T cell macrochimerism had high GvH to HvG T cell clonal ratios in their allografts. The conclusions were limited by the relatively low number and heterogeneity of the intestinal transplant patients. GvH clones were detected in recipient bone marrow, and some appeared earlier in ileal mucosa or blood, consistent with an intestinal mucosal origin. Early after transplant, peak levels of circulating GvH clones were associated with declines in HvG clones.

This clonotype was sampled from a human donor who was the organ donor for an intestinal transplant. Sequencing used unstimulated CD8+ T cells sorted from spleen or lymph node cells, obtained before transplant. The chain is made from TRBV9 and TRBJ2-2, with a tentative D gene TRBD2 over 5 matching bases. The sequence in DNA is TGTGCCAGCAGCGTAGCGGGATTGGCCGGGGAGCTGTTTTTT. It is translated as CASSVAGLAGELFF.